This T cell receptor (beta chain) was identified during a study of T cells in Graves' hyperthyroidism and ophthalmopathy. RNA transcripts gave rise to amplified TCR beta CDR3 regions. TCR CDR3 underwent first-round RT-PCR with the HTBI primer set. From the multiplex PCR reads, TCRdb called clonotypes with MiXCR, one entry per CDR3 protein. The sample includes hundreds of thousands of distinct CDR3 sequences, about 45% of them seen just once. CDR1 SNHLY and CDR2 FYNNEI come from the germline V gene. The CDR3 is 14 residues long. The V and J ends lost 3 bases and 1 base respectively, with 9 bases between them. This clonotype was counted between two and nine times. Its antigen remains unidentified. Exclusion followed for patients with uncontrolled infection, other autoimmune disease, pregnancy or lactation. Diagnoses rested on clinical symptoms, serum thyroxine and TRAb, thyroid ultrasound and orbital computed tomography.

Overall study findings and caveats: Ophthalmopathy, which appeared later, was predicted by the model a median about 6 months before onset. A model using 13 V-J features told ophthalmopathy apart from stable hyperthyroidism.

The sequence was obtained from an adult man with Graves' disease, either hyperthyroidism or ophthalmopathy (not recorded which). Sample: peripheral blood or thyroid tissue (not recorded which). This chain joins TRBV2 and TRBJ2-5; no definite D call. CDR3 sequence reads: CASSEFQSQETQYF. DNA of the CDR3: TGTGCCAGCAGTGAGTTTCAGAGCCAAGAGACCCAGTACTTC.